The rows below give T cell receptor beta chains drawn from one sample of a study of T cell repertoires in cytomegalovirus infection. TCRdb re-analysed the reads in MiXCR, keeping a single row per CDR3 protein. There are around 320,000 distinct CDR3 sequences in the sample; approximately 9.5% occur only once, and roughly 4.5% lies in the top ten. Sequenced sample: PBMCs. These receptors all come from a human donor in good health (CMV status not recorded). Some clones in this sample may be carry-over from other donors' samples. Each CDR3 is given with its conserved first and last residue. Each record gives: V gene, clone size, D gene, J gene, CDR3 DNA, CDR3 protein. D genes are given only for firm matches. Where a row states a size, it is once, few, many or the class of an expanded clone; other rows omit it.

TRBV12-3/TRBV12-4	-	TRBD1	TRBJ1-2	TGTGCCAGCAGAAAGGGGGCTGGCTACACCTTC	CASRKGAGYTF
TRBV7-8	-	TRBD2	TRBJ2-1	TGTGCCAGCAGCTTAGGGAGCGGGAGTGGGGATGAGCAGTTCTTC	CASSLGSGSGDEQFF
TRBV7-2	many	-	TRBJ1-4	TGTGCCAGCAGCGCCAGGGTGGCGATTGCGACTAATGAAAAACTGTTTTTT	CASSARVAIATNEKLFF
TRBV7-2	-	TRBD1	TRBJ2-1	TGTGCCAGCAGCCCAACCGGGACAGGGGGCTGGTGGTTCTTC	CASSPTGTGGWWFF
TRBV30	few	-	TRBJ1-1	TGTGCCTGCACAGGGCTAGTAAACACTGAAGCTTTCTTT	CACTGLVNTEAFF
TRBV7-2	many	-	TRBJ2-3	TGTGCCAGCACAAAGAGGACGAGGGATACGCAGTATTTT	CASTKRTRDTQYF
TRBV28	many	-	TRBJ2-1	TGTGCCAGCAGACGACTCGGGACTGCCTTTAGACACAACTCCTACAATGAGCAGTTCTTC	CASRRLGTAFRHNSYNEQFF
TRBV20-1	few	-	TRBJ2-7	TGCAGTGCTAGAGATCCGCCGTTACAGTACTTC	CSARDPPLQYF
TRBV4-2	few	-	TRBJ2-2	TGTGCCAGCAGCCAAGATCCCCCCTTCGGGGAGCTGTTTTTT	CASSQDPPFGELFF
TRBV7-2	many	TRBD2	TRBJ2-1	TGTGCCAGCAGCTTAGAGGGCGGGAGGAATGAGCAGTTCTTC	CASSLEGGRNEQFF
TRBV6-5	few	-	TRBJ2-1	TGTGCCAGCAGGAGATTAGCGGTCGCAACTATCTACAATGAGCAGTTCTTC	CASRRLAVATIYNEQFF
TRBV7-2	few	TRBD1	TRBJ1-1	TGTGCCAGCAGCCCCCGACAGGGTCTTCTTGAAGCTTTCTTT	CASSPRQGLLEAFF
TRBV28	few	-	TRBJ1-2	TGTGCCAGCAGTACCGCCCAGGGGAACTATGGCTACACCTTC	CASSTAQGNYGYTF
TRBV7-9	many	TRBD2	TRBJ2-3	TGTGCCAGCAGCTTGATTAGCGGGAGGGCCGTGGGAACAGATACGCAGTATTTT	CASSLISGRAVGTDTQYF
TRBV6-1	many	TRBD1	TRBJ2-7	TGTGCCAGCAGTGGGATCGGACAGGGGGCCTACGAGCAGTACTTC	CASSGIGQGAYEQYF
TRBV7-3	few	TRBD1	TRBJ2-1	TGTGCCAGCAGCCCAAGGGGGCCTAGCCCCTCCAATGAGCAGTTCTTC	CASSPRGPSPSNEQFF
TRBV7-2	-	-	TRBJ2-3	TGTGCCAGCAGCTTGCCAGTGCGACCCACAGATACGCAGTATTTT	CASSLPVRPTDTQYF
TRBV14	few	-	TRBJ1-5	TGTGCCAGCAGCCCCCCGTTGGGGCCCCAGCATTTT	CASSPPLGPQHF
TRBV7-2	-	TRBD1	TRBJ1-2	TGTGCCAGCAGCTTACGAGGACAGGGAGACTATGGCTACACCTTC	CASSLRGQGDYGYTF
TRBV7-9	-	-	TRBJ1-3	TGTGCCAGCAGCCCGCAGCCAGTCGTTTCCGGAAACACCATATATTTT	CASSPQPVVSGNTIYF
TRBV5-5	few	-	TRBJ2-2	TGTGCCAGCAGCTTGGAGGGGGGCTATGGGACCGGGGAGCTGTTTTTT	CASSLEGGYGTGELFF
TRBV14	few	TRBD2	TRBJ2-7	TGTGCCAGCAGCCGAGTAGCGGGAGGCTCCGGGCAGTACTTC	CASSRVAGGSGQYF
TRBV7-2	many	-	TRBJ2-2	TGTGCCAGCAGCCCCCGGGGAGGGAACACCGGGGAGCTGTTTTTT	CASSPRGGNTGELFF
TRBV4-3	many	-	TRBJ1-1	TGCGCCAGCAGCCAAGCTCAGAACACTGAAGCTTTCTTT	CASSQAQNTEAFF
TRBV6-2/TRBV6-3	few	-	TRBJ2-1	TGTGCCAGCAGGGGCCGGTTTACGGGTGAGCAGTTCTTC	CASRGRFTGEQFF
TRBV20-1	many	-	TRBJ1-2	TGCAGTGCTAGTTCCGGCAGAATGAAACCCGCAAACTATGGCTACACCTTC	CSASSGRMKPANYGYTF
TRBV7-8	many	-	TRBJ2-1	TGTGCCAGCAGCTTGGGGTACCACCGGGACACATCTTCCTTTGTGCAGTTCTTC	CASSLGYHRDTSSFVQFF
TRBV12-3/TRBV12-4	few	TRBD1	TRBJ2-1	TGTGCCAGCAGTCCAGGACAGGGGAGGGTCGGGGAGCAGTTCTTC	CASSPGQGRVGEQFF
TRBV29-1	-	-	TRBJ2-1	TGCAGCGTTGAAGGCACTAGGCCGCCGAATGAGCAGTTCTTC	CSVEGTRPPNEQFF
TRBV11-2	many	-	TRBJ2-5	TGTGCCAGCAGCTCAACAGTATCTGGAGAGACCCAGTACTTC	CASSSTVSGETQYF
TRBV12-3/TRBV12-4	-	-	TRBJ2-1	TGTGCCAGCAGTTTAGGCGCAGCGGGGTTCTTC	CASSLGAAGFF
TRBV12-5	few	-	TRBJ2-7	TGTGCTAGTGGTTTGTTCCAGGGAGGCGCCTACGAGCAGTACTTC	CASGLFQGGAYEQYF
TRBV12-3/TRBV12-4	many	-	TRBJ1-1	TGTGCCAGCAGTTTAGAGTCCGGATGGATCCAAAAACACTCAGAAGCTTTCTTT	CASSLESGWIQKHSEAFF
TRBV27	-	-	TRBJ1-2	TGTGCCAGCAGTTTATATCGGGGGGACTATGGCTACACCTTC	CASSLYRGDYGYTF
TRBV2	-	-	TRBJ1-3	TGTGCCAGCAGTGATAATAAGGGAGTCGGAAACACCATATATTTT	CASSDNKGVGNTIYF
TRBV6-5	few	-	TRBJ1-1	TGTGCCAGCAGTTACTGGGGAAGGGGCGCGAGGACTGAAGCTTTCTTT	CASSYWGRGARTEAFF
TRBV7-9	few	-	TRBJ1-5	TGTGCCAGCAGCTTAGGATCGGGTACCAATCAGCCCCAGCATTTT	CASSLGSGTNQPQHF
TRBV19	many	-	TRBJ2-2	TGTGCCAGTAGTATTCGCCAGGGGGGGACCGGGGAGCTGTTTTTT	CASSIRQGGTGELFF
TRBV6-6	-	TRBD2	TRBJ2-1	TGTGCCAGCACCTTCTTTTTGCGGGGGGGGGGCAATGAGCAGATCTTC	CASTFFLRGGGNEQIF
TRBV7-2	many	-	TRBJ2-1	TGTGCCAGCAGCTTACGGTCCTACTCGGTTAAAGCCTACAATGAGCAGTTCTTC	CASSLRSYSVKAYNEQFF
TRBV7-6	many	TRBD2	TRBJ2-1	TGTGCCAGCAGCCGTAGCGGGAGTAATAAGGGTGAGCAGTTCTTC	CASSRSGSNKGEQFF
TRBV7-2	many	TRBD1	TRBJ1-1	TGTGCCAGCAGTAAAAACAGGGGTGCGAACACTGAAGCTTTCTTT	CASSKNRGANTEAFF
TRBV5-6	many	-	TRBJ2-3	TGTGCCAGCAGCTTCACAGGGCCCGATACGCAGTATTTT	CASSFTGPDTQYF
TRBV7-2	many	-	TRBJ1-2	TGTGCCAGCAGCTCCCAACGGGGGGGAGGCTATGGCTACACCTTC	CASSSQRGGGYGYTF
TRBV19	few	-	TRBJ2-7	TGTGCCTCGAGGGACACCCAGAGGGAGCAGTACTTC	CASRDTQREQYF
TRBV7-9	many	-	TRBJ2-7	TGTGCCAGCAGCGGGGGTGGAAGGTCCTACGAGCAGTACTTC	CASSGGGRSYEQYF
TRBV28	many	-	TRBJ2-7	TGTGCCAGCAGTCCCCCTTACGAGCAGTACTTC	CASSPPYEQYF
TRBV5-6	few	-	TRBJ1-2	TGTGCCAGCTTGGGGCCGTCAGGGCGAGATGGCTACACCTTC	CASLGPSGRDGYTF